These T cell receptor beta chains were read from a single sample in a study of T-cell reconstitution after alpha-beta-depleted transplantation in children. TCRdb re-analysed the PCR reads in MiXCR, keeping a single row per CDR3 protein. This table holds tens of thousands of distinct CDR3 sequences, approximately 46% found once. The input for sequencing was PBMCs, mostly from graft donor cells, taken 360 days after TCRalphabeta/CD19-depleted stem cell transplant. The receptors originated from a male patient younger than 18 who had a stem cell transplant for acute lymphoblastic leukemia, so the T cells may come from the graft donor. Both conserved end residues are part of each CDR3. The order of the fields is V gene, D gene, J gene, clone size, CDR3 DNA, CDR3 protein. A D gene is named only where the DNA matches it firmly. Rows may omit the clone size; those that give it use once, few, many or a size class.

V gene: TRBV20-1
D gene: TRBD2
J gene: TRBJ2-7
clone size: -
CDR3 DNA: TGCAGTGCTAGAGATCTAGCGGGAGACAGCTCCTACGAGCAGTACTTC
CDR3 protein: CSARDLAGDSSYEQYF

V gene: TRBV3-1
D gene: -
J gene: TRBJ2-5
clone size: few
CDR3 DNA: TGTGCCAGCAGCCAAGATTGGGGGCGAGAGACCCAGTACTTC
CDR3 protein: CASSQDWGRETQYF

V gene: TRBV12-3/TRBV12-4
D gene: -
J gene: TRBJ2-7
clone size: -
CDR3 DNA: TGTGCCAGCAGTTTATTCGGGGTGAGTGAGCAGTACTTC
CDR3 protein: CASSLFGVSEQYF

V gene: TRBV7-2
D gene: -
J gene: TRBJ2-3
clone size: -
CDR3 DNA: TGTGCCAGCAGCCACCCCCCCGGATCGCGCAGCACAGATACGCAGTATTTT
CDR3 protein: CASSHPPGSRSTDTQYF

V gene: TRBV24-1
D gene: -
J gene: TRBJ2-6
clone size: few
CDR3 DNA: TGTGCCACCGCCGGGACAACTTCTGGGGCCAACGTCCTGACTTTC
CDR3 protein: CATAGTTSGANVLTF

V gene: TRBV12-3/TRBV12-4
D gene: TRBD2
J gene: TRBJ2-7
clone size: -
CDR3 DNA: TGTGCCAGCAGTTATCGTAGCGGGGCCTACGAGCAGTACTTC
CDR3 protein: CASSYRSGAYEQYF

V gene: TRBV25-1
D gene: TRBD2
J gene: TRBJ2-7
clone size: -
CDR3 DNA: TGTGCCAGCAGTGAATACCCCATAGGGCGGGGGGCTCCTGGCGAGCAGTACTTC
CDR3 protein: CASSEYPIGRGAPGEQYF

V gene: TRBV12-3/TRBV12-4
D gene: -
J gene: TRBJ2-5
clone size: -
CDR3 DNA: TGTGCCAGCAGACCTGGGAATTCAGTCATAGAGACCCAGTACTTC
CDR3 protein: CASRPGNSVIETQYF

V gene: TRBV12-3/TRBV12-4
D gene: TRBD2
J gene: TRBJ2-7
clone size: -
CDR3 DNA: TGTGCCAGCAGTTTAAACCACGCCGGGAGGGCTCCGTACGAGCAGTACTTC
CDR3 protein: CASSLNHAGRAPYEQYF

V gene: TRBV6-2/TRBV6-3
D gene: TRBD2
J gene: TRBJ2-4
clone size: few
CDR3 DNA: TGTGCCAGCAGTTTAGCGGGAGAGGCCAAAAACATTCAGTACTTC
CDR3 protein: CASSLAGEAKNIQYF

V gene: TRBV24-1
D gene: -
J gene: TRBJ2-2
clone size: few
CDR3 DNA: TGTGCCAGACTAACGGGGATGGGTACCGGGGAGCTGTTTTTT
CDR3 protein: CARLTGMGTGELFF

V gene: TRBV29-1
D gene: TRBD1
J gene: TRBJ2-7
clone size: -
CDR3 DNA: TGCAGCGTTGAACAGGGGGCCTACGAGCAGTACTTC
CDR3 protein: CSVEQGAYEQYF

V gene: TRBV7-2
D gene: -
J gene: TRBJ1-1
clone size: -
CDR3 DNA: TGTGCCAGCAGCATTACGGGCGACACTGAAGCTTTCTTT
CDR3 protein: CASSITGDTEAFF

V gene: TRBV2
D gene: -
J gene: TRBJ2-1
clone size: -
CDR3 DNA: TGTGCCACAAAGTTCCCAATTGCCGGGACACTCTCCTACAATGAGCAGTTCTTC
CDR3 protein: CATKFPIAGTLSYNEQFF

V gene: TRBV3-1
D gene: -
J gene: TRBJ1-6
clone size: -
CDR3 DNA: TGTGCCAGCAGCCAAGATTCGGCAGGGCATTCACCCCTCCACTTT
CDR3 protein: CASSQDSAGHSPLHF

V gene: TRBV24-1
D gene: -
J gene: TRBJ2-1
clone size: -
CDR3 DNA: TGTGCCACCGGTCAGCGGGACAATGAGCAGTTCTTC
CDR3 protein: CATGQRDNEQFF

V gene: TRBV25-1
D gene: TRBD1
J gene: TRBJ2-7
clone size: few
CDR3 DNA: TGTGCCAGCAGTGGGACAGGGGTTGGCGAGCAGTACTTC
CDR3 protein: CASSGTGVGEQYF

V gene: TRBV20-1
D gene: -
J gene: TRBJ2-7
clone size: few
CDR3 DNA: TGCAGTGCTAGAGATCCATCCTACGAGCAGTACTTC
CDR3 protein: CSARDPSYEQYF

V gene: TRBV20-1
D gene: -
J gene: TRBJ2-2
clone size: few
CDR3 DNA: TGCAGTGCTATTACTAGTCCCGGGGAGCTGTTTTTT
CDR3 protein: CSAITSPGELFF

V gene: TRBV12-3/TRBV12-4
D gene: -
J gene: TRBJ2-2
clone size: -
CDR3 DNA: TGTGCCAGCAGTCCCGGGAACACCGGGGAGCTGTTTTTT
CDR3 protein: CASSPGNTGELFF

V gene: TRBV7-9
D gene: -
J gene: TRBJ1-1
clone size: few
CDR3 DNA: TGTGCCAGCTGTGGAAAGAACACTGAAGCTTTCTTT
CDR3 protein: CASCGKNTEAFF

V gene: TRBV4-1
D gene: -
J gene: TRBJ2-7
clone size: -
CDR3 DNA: TGCGCCAGCAGCCAAGTGGGTCAGGCCTACGAGCAGTACTTC
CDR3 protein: CASSQVGQAYEQYF

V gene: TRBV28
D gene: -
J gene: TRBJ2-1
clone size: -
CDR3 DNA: TGTGCCAGCAGTTTGCTGAGGACAAGCGTGGGCAACAATGAGCAGTTCTTC
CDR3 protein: CASSLLRTSVGNNEQFF

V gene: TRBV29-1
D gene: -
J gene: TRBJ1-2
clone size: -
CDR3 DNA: TGCAGCGTTGAAGATCCGGATCTTTATGGCTACACCTTC
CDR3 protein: CSVEDPDLYGYTF

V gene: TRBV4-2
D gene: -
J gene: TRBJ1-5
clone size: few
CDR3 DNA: TGTGCCAGCAGCCGAGTAGGGGATCAGCCCCAGCATTTT
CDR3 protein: CASSRVGDQPQHF

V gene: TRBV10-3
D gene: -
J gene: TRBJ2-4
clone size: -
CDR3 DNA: TGTGCCATCAGTGACGACAGTGTAGCCAAAAATATTCAGTACTTC
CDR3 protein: CAISDDSVAKNIQYF

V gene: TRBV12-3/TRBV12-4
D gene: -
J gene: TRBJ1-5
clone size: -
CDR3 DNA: TGTGCCAGCAGTCCCCAGGATAGTCAGGGTCAGCCCCAGCATTTT
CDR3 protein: CASSPQDSQGQPQHF

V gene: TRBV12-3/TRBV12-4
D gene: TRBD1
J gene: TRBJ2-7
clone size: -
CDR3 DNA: TGTGCCAGCAGTTCGCGGGACAGGGGGGAAAGCGAGCAGTACTTC
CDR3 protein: CASSSRDRGESEQYF

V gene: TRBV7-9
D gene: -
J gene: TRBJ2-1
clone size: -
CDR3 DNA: TGTGCCAGCAGCTTAGCGGTGCAAAATGAGCAGTTCTTC
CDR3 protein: CASSLAVQNEQFF

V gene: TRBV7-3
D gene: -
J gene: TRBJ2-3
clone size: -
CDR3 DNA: TGTGCCAGCAGCCCGATGGGGGGCACAGATACGCAGTATTTT
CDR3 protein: CASSPMGGTDTQYF

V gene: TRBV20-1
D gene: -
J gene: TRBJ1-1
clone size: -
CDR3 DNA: TGCAGTGCTTCGGGACCGCCGAACACTGAAGCTTTCTTT
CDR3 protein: CSASGPPNTEAFF

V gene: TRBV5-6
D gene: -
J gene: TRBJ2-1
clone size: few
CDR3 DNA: TGTGCCAGCAACCTAGAGGGCCAGGGTTACAATGAGCAGTTCTTC
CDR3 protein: CASNLEGQGYNEQFF

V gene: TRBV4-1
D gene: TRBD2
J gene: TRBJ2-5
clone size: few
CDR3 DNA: TGCGCCAGCAGTTTACGGGAGGGAGAGACCCAGTACTTC
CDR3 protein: CASSLREGETQYF

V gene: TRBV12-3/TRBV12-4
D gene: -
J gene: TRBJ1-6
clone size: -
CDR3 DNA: TGTGCCAGCAGTTTTGGACCTTCACCCCTCCACTTT
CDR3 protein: CASSFGPSPLHF

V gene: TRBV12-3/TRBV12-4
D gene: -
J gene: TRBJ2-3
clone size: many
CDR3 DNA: TGTGCCAGCAGTCCTGGCACAGATACGCAGTATTTT
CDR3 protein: CASSPGTDTQYF

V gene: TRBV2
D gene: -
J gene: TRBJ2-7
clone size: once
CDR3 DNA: TGTGCCAGCAGTGAGGTGGGCGAGCAGTACTTC
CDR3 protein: CASSEVGEQYF

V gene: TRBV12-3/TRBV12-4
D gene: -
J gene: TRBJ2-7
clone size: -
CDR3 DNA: TGTGCCAGCAGTTTAACAGGGACACCCGGCTCCTACGAGCAGTACTTC
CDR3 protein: CASSLTGTPGSYEQYF

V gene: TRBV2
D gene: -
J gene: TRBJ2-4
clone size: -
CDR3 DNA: TGTGCCAGCAGTGAGAGGGGGGGACTGTCCAAAAACATTCAGTACTTC
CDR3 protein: CASSERGGLSKNIQYF

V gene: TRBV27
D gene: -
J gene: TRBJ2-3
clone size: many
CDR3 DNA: TGTGCCAGCACAGATACGCAGTATTTT
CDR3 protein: CASTDTQYF

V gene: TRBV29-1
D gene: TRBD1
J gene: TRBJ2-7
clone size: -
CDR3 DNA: TGCAGCGTTGCAGGGGGACAGGGAAGCTCCTACGAGCAGTACTTC
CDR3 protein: CSVAGGQGSSYEQYF

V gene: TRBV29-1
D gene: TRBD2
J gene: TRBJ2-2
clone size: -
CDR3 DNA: TGCAGCGTTGAAACTAGCGGGAGTATAGCGGGGGAGCTGTTTTTT
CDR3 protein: CSVETSGSIAGELFF

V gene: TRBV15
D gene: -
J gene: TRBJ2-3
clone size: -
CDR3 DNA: TGTGCCACCAGCAGAGATGCGGGGCAGGCCACAGATACGCAGTATTTT
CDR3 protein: CATSRDAGQATDTQYF

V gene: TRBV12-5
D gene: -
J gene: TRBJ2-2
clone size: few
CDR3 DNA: TGTGCTAGTGGTTTAGTAGTGGCCCTGGCCGGGGAGCTGTTTTTT
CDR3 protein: CASGLVVALAGELFF

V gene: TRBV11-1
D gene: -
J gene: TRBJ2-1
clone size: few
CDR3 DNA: TGTGCCAGCAGCCCCTCATCGAGCTCCTACAATGAGCAGTTCTTC
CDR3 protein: CASSPSSSSYNEQFF

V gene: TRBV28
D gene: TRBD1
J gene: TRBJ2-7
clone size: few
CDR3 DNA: TGTGCCAGCAGTTTCTCACTTTCGGGGGGACAGGGGGTTTACGAGCAGTACTTC
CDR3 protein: CASSFSLSGGQGVYEQYF

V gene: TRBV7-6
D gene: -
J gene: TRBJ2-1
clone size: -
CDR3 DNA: TGTGCCAGCAGCGGTGACGGGGTTTTGGATGAGCAGTTCTTC
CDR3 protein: CASSGDGVLDEQFF

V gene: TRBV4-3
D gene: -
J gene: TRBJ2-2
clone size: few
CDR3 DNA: TGCGCCAGCAGCCCCACAATAGGACTCACCACCGGGGAGCTGTTTTTT
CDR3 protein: CASSPTIGLTTGELFF

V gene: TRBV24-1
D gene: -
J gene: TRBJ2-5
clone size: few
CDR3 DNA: TGTGCCACCAGTGACGGCTCCCCAGAGACCCAGTACTTC
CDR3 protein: CATSDGSPETQYF

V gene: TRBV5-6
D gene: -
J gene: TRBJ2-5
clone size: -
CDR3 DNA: TGTGCCAGCAGCTCCTACAGGGAGACGCAAGAGACCCAGTACTTC
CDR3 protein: CASSSYRETQETQYF

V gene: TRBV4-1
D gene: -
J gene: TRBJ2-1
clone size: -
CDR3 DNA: TGCGCCAGCAGCCAAGAGACCGGGGGGCCTTCGGATGAGCAGTTCTTC
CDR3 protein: CASSQETGGPSDEQFF

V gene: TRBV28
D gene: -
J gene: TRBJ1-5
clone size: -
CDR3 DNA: TGTGCCAGCAGTGAGGTAGGGACCGATCAGCCCCAGCATTTT
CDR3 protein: CASSEVGTDQPQHF

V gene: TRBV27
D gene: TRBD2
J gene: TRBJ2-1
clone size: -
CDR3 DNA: TGTGCCAGCAGTTTCGCGGGAGGCCCGCCGGGTGAGCAGTTCTTC
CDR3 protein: CASSFAGGPPGEQFF

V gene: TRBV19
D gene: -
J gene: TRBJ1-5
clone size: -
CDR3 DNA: TGTGCCAGTAGTATCTCCTCTAGGAGTTTGAGCAATCAGCCCCAGCATTTT
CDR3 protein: CASSISSRSLSNQPQHF

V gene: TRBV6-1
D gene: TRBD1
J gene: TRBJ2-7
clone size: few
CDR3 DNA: TGTGCCAGCAGTCCACTTTCGACAGGGGGCTCCGAGCAGTACTTC
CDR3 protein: CASSPLSTGGSEQYF

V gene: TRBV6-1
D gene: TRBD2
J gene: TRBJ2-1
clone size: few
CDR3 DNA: TGTGCCAGCAGCCCACTCGTAGGGAGGGATGAGCAGTTCTTC
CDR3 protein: CASSPLVGRDEQFF

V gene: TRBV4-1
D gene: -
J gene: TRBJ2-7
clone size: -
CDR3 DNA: TGCGCCAGCAGCCCCCGGGACTCTCTTTACGAGCAGTACTTC
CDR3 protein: CASSPRDSLYEQYF